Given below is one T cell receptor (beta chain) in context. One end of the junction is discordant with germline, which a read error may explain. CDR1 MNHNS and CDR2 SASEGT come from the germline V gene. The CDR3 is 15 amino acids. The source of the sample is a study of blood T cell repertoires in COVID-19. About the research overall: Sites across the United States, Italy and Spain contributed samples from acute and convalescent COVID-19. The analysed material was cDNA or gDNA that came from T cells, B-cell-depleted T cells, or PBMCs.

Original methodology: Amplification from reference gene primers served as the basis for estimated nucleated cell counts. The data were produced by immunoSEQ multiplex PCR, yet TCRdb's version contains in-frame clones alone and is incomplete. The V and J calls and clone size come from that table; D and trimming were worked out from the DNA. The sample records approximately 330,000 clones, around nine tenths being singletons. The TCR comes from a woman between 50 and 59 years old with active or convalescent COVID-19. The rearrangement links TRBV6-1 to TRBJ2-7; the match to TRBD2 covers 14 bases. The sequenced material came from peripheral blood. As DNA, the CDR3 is TGTGCCAGCAGAGAAGGGACTAGCGGGGGTTACGAGCAGTACTTC. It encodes CASREGTSGGYEQYF.